This entry describes one T cell receptor beta chain. Its antigen is as yet unknown. With the read ending 3 residues before the CDR3 end, the germline J gene is used to fill in that end. The sample belongs to a study of T cells in women clearing cervical HPV infection. Across the study: Cases: HPV16-related CIN3 or worse on histology, 2 invasive cancers. For cases, blood was sampled a median approximately 150 days after lesion detection, interquartile range roughly 85 to 220 days. Study-wide results and caveats: T-cell numbers per sample were unknown and may explain richness differences. Controls had more TRBV6-7 (0.16%) than cases (around 0.11%).

The length of the CDR3 is 13 residues. Germline loops: CDR1 DFQATT, CDR2 SNEGSKA (reference sequence). After removal of 6 bases from V and 1 base from J, the junction contained 4 bases not matched to a gene. TCRdb keeps only in-frame clones here, not all; method: immunoSEQ multiplex PCR. The repertoire table contains around 19,000 clones. The chain is built from TRBV20-1 and TRBJ1-1; 8 nucleotides agree with TRBD1. Sequenced: blood buffy coat. The TCR comes from a woman between 18 and 70 years old with a cervical HPV16 infection that either progressed to CIN3+ or cleared (not recorded which). The CDR3 bases that were read are TGCAGTGCCCAGGGGGCCGGGAACACTGAA. This codes for CSAQGAGNTE. The entire CDR3 is CSAQGAGNTEAFF.